One and the same sample provided the 5 T cell receptor beta chains below, sequenced in a study of shared clonotypes between healthy human individuals (dated by TCRdb to the early 2020s). CD8 naive samples were CD45RO-negative cells positively selected for CCR7, giving a CD45RA+CCR7+ population that excluded TemRA cells. The library was obtained by the immunoSEQ multiplex PCR assay. Held by TCRdb, this immuneACCESS table contains in-frame sequences only and omits some clones. Under half of the omission traces to an unresolved V gene where checked; the cause of the rest is unknown. The sample table lists about 820,000 clones, approximately 92% of them with a count of one. The top ten constitute about 24% of the sample. Input material: naive CD8+ T cells sorted from blood. The cell subset or site label of this sample denotes: CD45RA+CCR7+. The receptors here all came from a man aged 25 to 40 in good health.

The CDR3 loop reads CASSLGGSWADTQYF. The CDR3 DNA reads TGTGCCAGCAGCTTAGGCGGGAGTTGGGCGGATACGCAGTATTTT. V and J are TRBV7-3 and TRBJ2-3, with 7 bases aligning to TRBD2. Germline loops: CDR1 SGHTA, CDR2 FQGTGA. J was trimmed by 6 bases and V by 2 bases; bases with no gene match: 8. The CDR3 spans 15 residues.

This rearrangement joins TRBV6-5 to TRBJ2-7; tentative D call: TRBD1 (6 bases). V dropped 7 bases and J dropped 0 bases, with 13 bases sitting between them. From germline, CDR1 is MNHEY and CDR2 SVGAGI. The CDR3 runs 14 residues. CDR3 nucleotides: TGTGCCAGCACCTACGGACAGTCCTCCTACGAGCAGTACTTC. Translating gives CASTYGQSSYEQYF.

This clone was recorded once. The gene calls are TRBV13 and TRBJ2-1; D gene uncertain. Germline V gives CDR1 PRHDT, CDR2 FYEKMQ (reference sequence). V gave up 1 base and J gave up 10 bases, with 5 bases separating them. The CDR3 is 11 amino acids. CDR3 sequence reads: CASSLALEQFF. In nucleotides, the CDR3 is TGTGCCAGCAGCTTAGCTCTAGAGCAGTTCTTC.

The chain employs TRBV5-5 and TRBJ1-5; D perhaps matches TRBD1 (6 bases). Trimming left V 4 bases short and J 3 bases short, with 11 bases between. There are 14 residues in the CDR3. Per germline, CDR1 SGHKS and CDR2 YYEKEE (reference sequence). This CDR3 is CASSLDSYNQPQHF. CDR3 nucleotide sequence: TGTGCCAGCAGCCTGGACAGCTACAATCAGCCCCAGCATTTT.

The chain recombines TRBV7-2 with TRBJ2-3; D is unclear. The V end was cut by 0 bases, the J end by 4 bases, with 20 bases between. CDR3 length: 18 residues. Germline values: CDR1 SGHTA, CDR2 FQGNSA. This CDR3 is CASSLAWSGSNRADTQYF. The CDR3 DNA reads as TGTGCCAGCAGCTTAGCGTGGTCTGGGTCAAACCGAGCAGATACGCAGTATTTT.